This TCR beta chain derives from a study of blood T cells in healthy people across ages (dated by TCRdb to between 2015 and 2016). The study in broad terms: Template switching captured roughly one uniquely barcoded TCR beta cDNA molecule per two T cells in model experiments. Using deep sequencing normalized with unique cDNA molecular identifiers, the study measured how TCR beta repertoire diversity changes with age. Donors were grouped into four age groups: young (average roughly 16 years), middle-aged (under 40), aged (about 59) and long-lived (around 80). To avoid experimental bias, donors of different ages were spread randomly across the sequencing lanes. For two donors (one aged 18 to 29 and one aged 80 or older), the study analyzed two additional independent replicas of 1 million unique cDNA reads from the same blood draw.

Points the paper makes about the study in general: Since profiling was done on bulk unsorted PBMCs, naive and antigen-experienced compartments could not be conclusively compared. Observed TCR beta diversity per million T cells fell roughly linearly with age, and a significant reduction was already apparent by age around 40. Because the CMV infection status of the donors was unknown, age-related changes in expanded clonotypes may potentially have been confounded. The long-lived group showed more naive CD4+ T cells, fewer expanded clones and increased TCR diversity than the aged group, suggesting age selection. Observed TCR beta diversity correlated strongly with the percentage of naive T cells measured by flow cytometry. Estimates of total diversity based on one million sequenced T cells were considered lower bounds and underestimates.

The library came from 5' RACE. The sequencer listed for this sample is Illumina HiSeq 2500. A second roughly 7 to 11 cycle PCR used a sample-barcoded 5' primer and a J-beta primer mix. A template-switch 5' adaptor carrying 12 random nucleotides introduced a unique molecular identifier onto each TCR beta cDNA molecule. At least 2.5 million CDR3-containing paired-end reads were obtained from each sample. First-strand cDNA was synthesized from all RNA with the Mint cDNA synthesis kit, primed by a TRBC-specific oligonucleotide. Following uracil-DNA glycosylase treatment, a first 18-cycle PCR with universal primers M1SS and BC2_uni_R was performed on all cDNA. Per the source publication's procedure: Each sample was normalized by randomly selecting 1 million high-quality reads, each carrying a distinct molecular identifier. Instead of being binned into consensus sequences, reads that shared molecular identifiers were thrown out. MiTCR, run with a Q25 quality threshold and the strictest error-elimination algorithm, handled CDR3 identification, clonotype clustering and error correction. A nonparametric unseen species model using Euler transformation provided a lower-bound estimate of total TCR beta diversity. Using fastp trimming at Q25 and MiXCR clonotype assembly, TCRdb reanalyzed the public sequencing data and kept in-frame beta chains. Every distinct CDR3 protein forms one entry, paired with its most common genes and DNA. None of the V and J calls come from the authors' own analysis; TCRdb made them. The sample yields 980,000 or so distinct CDR3 sequences; roughly 52% were counted once. The ten biggest clones cover roughly an eighth of the sample.

V gives up 4 bases and J gives up 4 bases, and the segment between their germline ends measures 16 bases. The CDR3 goes from the cysteine to the phenylalanine over 15 residues. Only the CDR3 part of the read is kept: 45 bases, read in frame from the first base. CDR1 and CDR2 were assigned from the germline V gene as SNHLY and FYNNEI. This clonotype occurred once. What antigen it recognizes has not been identified. No base quality values were provided; no much bigger clone lies one nucleotide off. The approximately 40 donors, aged about 6 to 95 years, were systemically healthy Caucasian individuals from Russia. Each donor gave approximately 9.4 milliliters of peripheral blood, drawn into EDTA-treated Vacutainer tubes. Ficoll-Paque density-gradient centrifugation was used to isolate PBMCs, with at least 6.5 million per sample. Total RNA, at least 6 micrograms per sample, was extracted from PBMCs with Trizol reagent. The percentages of naive CD45RAhigh/CD27high T cells were determined by flow cytometry on a PBMC aliquot from every donor.

The sequence is built from TRBV2 and TRBJ2-5; the D call could be TRBD1 or TRBD2, with each sharing 5 bases. The sequence was obtained from a man in his thirties or forties in good health. Sequenced sample: blood. The DNA is as follows: TGTGCCAGCAGTGCCCTGGGACGGGCAGTAGAGACCCAGTACTTC. Its product reads: CASSALGRAVETQYF.